This TCR beta chain was profiled in a study of neoadjuvant anti-PD-1 for oral cavity cancer. Study background: Nivolumab at 3 mg/kg was mostly given biweekly, three to four doses, pre-surgery.

This table comes from immunoSEQ multiplex PCR, and its TCRdb copy is limited to in-frame clones, with some not included. This sample has 20,000 to 25,000 clones; under 30% occur once, and the top ten carry about 15%. Trimming removed 2 bases at V and 1 base at J, with 21 bases between. The V gene's germline CDR1 is GTSNPN and CDR2 SVGIG (reference sequence). This CDR3 has 17 residues. This clone was picked up a small number of times. Time point in this sample: after neoadjuvant nivolumab, at surgical resection. The chain uses TRBV30 and TRBJ2-7, with D possibly matching TRBD2 (6 bases). The sequence was collected from a person between 40 and 80 years old with oral cavity squamous cell carcinoma. The sample consisted of tumor tissue, taken after nivolumab (anti-PD-1) treatment. The CDR3 region is CAWSPSGEAALSYEQYF. DNA for the CDR3: TGTGCCTGGAGTCCCTCTGGGGAGGCGGCTCTATCCTACGAGCAGTACTTC.